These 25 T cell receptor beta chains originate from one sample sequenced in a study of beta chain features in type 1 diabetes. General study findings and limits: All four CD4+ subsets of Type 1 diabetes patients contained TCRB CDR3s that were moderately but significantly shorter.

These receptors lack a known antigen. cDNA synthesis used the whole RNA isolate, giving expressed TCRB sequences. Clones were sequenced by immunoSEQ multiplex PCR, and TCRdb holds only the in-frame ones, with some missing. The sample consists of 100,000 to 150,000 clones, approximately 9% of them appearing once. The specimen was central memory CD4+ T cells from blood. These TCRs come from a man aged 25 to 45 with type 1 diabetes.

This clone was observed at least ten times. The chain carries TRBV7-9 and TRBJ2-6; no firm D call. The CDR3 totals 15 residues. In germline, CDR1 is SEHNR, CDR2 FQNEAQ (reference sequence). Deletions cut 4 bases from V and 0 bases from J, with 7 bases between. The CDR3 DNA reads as TGTGCCAGCAGCTCTGTTGTCTCTGGGGCCAACGTCCTGACTTTC. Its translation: CASSSVVSGANVLTF.

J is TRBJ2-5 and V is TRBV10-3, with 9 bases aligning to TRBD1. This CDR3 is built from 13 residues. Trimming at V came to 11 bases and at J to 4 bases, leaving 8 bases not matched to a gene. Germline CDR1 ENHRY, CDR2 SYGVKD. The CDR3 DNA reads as TGTGCCGTCGGACCGGGACAGGGAGAGACCCAGTACTTC. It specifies CAVGPGQGETQYF.

This CDR3 reads CASSLNSNSPLHF. The CDR3 nucleotides read TGTGCCAGCAGCTTAAATAGTAATTCACCCCTCCACTTT. V gene TRBV7-2 combines with J gene TRBJ1-6; D unresolved. CDR1 is SGHTA, CDR2 FQGNSA, per germline. The CDR3 is made up of 13 amino acids. The V gene lost 2 bases and the J gene lost 6 bases, with 5 bases spanning the gap.

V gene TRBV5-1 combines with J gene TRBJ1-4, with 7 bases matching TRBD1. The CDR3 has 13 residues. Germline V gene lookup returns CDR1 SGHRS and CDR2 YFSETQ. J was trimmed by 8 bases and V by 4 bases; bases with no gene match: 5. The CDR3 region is CASSPGTDEKLFF. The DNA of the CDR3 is TGCGCCAGCAGCCCAGGGACAGACGAAAAACTGTTTTTT.

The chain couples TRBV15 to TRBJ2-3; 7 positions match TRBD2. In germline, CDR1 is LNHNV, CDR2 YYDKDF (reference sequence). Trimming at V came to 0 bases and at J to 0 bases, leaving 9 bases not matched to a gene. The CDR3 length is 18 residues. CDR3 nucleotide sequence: TGTGCCACCAGCAGAGATAGGGGCGCGGGGGTAAGCACAGATACGCAGTATTTT. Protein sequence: CATSRDRGAGVSTDTQYF.

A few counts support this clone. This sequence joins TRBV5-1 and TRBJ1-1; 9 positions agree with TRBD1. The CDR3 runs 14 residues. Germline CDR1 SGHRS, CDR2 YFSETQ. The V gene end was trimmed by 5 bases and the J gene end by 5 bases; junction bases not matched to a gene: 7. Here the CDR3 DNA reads TGCGCCAGCAGAGGGACAGGGCTTATGACTGAAGCTTTCTTT. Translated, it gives CASRGTGLMTEAFF.

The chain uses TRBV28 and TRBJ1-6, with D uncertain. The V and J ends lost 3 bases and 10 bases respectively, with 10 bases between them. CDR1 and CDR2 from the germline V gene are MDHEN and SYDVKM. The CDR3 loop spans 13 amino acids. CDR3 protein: CASSLEQPSPLHF. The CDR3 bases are TGTGCCAGCAGTTTGGAACAGCCATCACCCCTCCACTTT.

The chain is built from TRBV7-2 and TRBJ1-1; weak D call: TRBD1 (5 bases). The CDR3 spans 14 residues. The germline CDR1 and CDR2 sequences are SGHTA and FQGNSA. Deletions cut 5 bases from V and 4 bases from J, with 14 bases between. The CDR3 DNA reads TGTGCCAGCAGCATAACAGGTTTGATCACTGAAGCTTTCTTT. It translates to CASSITGLITEAFF.

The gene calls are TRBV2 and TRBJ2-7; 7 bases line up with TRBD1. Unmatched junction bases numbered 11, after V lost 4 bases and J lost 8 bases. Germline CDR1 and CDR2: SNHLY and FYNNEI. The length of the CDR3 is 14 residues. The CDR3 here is CASSGITGDGQQYF. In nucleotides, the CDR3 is TGTGCCAGCAGTGGGATAACAGGGGATGGACAGCAGTACTTC.

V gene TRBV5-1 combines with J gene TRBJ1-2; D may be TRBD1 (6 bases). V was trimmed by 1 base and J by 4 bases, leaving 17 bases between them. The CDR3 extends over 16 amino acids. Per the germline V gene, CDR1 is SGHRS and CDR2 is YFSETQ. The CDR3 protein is CASSLSTGRGGYGYTF. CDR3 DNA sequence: TGCGCCAGCAGCTTGAGTACAGGGAGAGGCGGCTATGGCTACACCTTC.

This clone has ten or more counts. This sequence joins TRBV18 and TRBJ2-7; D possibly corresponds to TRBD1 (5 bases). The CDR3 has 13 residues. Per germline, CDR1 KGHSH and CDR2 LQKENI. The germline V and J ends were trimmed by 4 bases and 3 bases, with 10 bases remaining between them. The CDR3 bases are TGTGCCAGCTCACGACAGTCCCTCTACGAGCAGTACTTC. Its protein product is CASSRQSLYEQYF. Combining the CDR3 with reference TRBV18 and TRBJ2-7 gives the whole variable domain NAGVMQNPRHLVRRRGQEARLRCSPMKGHSHVYWYRQLPEEGLKFMVYLQKENIIDESGMPKERFSAEFPKEGPSILRIQQVVRGDSAAYFCASSRQSLYEQYFGPGTRLTVT.

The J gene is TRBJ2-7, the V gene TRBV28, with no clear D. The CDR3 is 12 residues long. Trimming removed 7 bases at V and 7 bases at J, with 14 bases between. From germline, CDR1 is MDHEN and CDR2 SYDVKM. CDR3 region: CASTGSYLEQYF. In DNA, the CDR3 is TGTGCCAGCACTGGCAGTTACCTGGAGCAGTACTTC.

CDR3 nucleotides: TGTGCCAGCAGCTTGGGACTAGCGGGGCCAGATACGCAGTATTTT. Residues: CASSLGLAGPDTQYF. The chain combines TRBV5-4 with TRBJ2-3, with 11 nucleotides matching TRBD2. CDR3 length: 15 amino acids. V was clipped by 0 bases and J by 4 bases; unmatched bases: 1. Germline lookup yields CDR1 SGHNT and CDR2 YYREEE (reference sequence). The full variable domain, its missing parts supplied by reference TRBV5-4 and TRBJ2-3, is ETGVTQSPTHLIKTRGQQVTLRCSSQSGHNTVSWYQQALGQGPQFIFQYYREEENGRGNFPPRFSGLQFPNYSSELNVNALELDDSALYLCASSLGLAGPDTQYFGPGTRLTVL.

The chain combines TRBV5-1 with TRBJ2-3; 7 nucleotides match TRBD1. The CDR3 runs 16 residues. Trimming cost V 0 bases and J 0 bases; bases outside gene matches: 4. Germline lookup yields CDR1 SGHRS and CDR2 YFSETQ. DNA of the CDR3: TGCGCCAGCAGCTTGGATGGGACAGCTAGCACAGATACGCAGTATTTT. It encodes CASSLDGTASTDTQYF.

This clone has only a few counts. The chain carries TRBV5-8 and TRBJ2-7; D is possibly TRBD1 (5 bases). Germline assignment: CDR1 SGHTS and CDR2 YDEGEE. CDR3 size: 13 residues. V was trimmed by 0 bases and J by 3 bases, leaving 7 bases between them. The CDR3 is CASSLGRDYEQYF. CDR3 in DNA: TGTGCCAGCAGCTTGGGCAGGGACTACGAGCAGTACTTC.

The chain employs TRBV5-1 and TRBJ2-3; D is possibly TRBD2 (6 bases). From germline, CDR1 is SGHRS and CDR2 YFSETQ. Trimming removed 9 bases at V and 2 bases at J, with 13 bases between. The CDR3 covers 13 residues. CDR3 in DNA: TGCGCCAACATTAGGGAGGACACAGATACGCAGTATTTT. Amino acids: CANIREDTDTQYF.

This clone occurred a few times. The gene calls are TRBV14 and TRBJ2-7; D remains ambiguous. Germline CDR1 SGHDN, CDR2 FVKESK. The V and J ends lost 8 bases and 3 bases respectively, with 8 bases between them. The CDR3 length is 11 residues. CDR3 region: CASGDNYEQYF. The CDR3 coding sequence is TGTGCCAGCGGCGACAACTACGAGCAGTACTTC.

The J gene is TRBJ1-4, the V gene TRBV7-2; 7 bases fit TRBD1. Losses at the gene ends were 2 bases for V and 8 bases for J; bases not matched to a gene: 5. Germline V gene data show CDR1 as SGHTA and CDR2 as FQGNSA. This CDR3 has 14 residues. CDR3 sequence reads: CASSLQGGEEKLFF. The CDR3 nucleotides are TGTGCCAGCAGCTTACAGGGGGGCGAGGAAAAACTGTTTTTT.

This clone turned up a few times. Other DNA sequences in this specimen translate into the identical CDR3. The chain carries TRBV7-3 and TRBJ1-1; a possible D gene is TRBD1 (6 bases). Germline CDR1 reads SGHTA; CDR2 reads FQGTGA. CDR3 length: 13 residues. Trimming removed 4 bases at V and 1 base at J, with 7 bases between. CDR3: CASSSDRNTEAFF. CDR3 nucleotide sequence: TGTGCCAGCAGCTCGGACAGGAACACTGAAGCTTTCTTT.

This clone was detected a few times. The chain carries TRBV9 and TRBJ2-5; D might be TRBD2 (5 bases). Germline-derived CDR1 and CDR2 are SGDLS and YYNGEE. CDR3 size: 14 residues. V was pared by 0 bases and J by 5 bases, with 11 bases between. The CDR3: CASSVAEGRETQYF. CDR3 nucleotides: TGTGCCAGCAGCGTAGCTGAGGGAAGGGAGACCCAGTACTTC.

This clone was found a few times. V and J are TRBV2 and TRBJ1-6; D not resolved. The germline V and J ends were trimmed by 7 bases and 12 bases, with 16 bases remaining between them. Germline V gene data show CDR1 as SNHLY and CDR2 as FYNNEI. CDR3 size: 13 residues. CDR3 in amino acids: CASMAASPGPLHF. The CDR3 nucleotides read TGTGCCAGCATGGCAGCCTCACCGGGACCCCTCCACTTT. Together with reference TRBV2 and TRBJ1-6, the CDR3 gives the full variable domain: EPEVTQTPSHQVTQMGQEVILRCVPISNHLYFYWYRQILGQKVEFLVSFYNNEISEKSEIFDDQFSVERPDGSNFTLKIRSTKLEDSAMYFCASMAASPGPLHFGNGTRLTVT.

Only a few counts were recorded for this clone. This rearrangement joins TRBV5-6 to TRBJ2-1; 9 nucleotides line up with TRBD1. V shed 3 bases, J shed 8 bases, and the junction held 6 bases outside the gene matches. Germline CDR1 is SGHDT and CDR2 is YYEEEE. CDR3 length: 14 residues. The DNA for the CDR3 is TGTGCCAGCAGCTCGCCGGGACAGGGCGATGAGCAGTTCTTC. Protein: CASSSPGQGDEQFF.

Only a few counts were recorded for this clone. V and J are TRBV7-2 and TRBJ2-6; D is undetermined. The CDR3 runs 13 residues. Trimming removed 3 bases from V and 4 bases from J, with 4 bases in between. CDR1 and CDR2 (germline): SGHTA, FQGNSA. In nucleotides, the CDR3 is TGTGCCAGCAGCTTCACAGGGGCCAACGTCCTGACTTTC. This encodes CASSFTGANVLTF.

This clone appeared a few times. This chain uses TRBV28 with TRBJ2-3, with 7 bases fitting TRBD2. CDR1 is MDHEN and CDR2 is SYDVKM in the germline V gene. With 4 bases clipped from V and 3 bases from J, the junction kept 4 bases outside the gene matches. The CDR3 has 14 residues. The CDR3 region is CASSSPGRTDTQYF. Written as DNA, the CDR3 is TGTGCCAGCAGTTCCCCCGGGAGGACAGATACGCAGTATTTT.

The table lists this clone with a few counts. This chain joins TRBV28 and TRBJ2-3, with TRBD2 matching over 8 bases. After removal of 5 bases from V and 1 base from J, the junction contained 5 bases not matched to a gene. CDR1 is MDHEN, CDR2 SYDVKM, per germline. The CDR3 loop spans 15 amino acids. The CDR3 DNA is TGTGCCAGCAGTCCCCCGGGAGGGGGCACAGATACGCAGTATTTT. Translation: CASSPPGGGTDTQYF.